The 7 T cell receptor beta chains below were found in one sample sequenced in a study of response to subunit inactivated influenza vaccine. MiXCR, run by TCRdb on the RT-PCR reads, gives a single entry per CDR3 protein. The sample has more than 600,000 distinct CDR3 sequences; less than 20% are singletons. The material was PBMCs from blood, obtained more than 4 days after vaccination. The receptors shown here come from a man between 45 and 60 years old who received an inactivated influenza vaccine.

This sequence joins TRBV2 and TRBJ2-2; TRBD1 agrees at 7 bases. The V segment lost 4 bases and the J segment 8 bases; nucleotides outside the gene matches: 7. CDR3 length: 14 amino acids. CDR1 SNHLY and CDR2 FYNNEI come from the germline V gene. CDR3 protein: CASSGQGLPGELFF. Here the CDR3 DNA reads TGTGCCAGCAGTGGACAGGGTTTGCCGGGGGAGCTGTTTTTT.

The chain joins TRBV10-3 to TRBJ1-6, with unresolved D. V gave up 0 bases and J gave up 7 bases, with 7 bases separating them. CDR3 size: 14 residues. The germline CDR1 and CDR2 sequences are ENHRY and SYGVKD. The CDR3 coding sequence is TGTGCCATCAGTGAGTCTTTGCAGAATTCACCCCTCCACTTT. This encodes CAISESLQNSPLHF.

This clonotype was observed a handful of times. The chain is built from TRBV20-1 and TRBJ2-1, with 9 bases lining up with TRBD2. The CDR3 totals 14 residues. In germline, CDR1 is DFQATT, CDR2 SNEGSKA (reference sequence). The junction had 4 bases not matched to a gene; V was cut back by 0 bases and J by 7 bases. The CDR3 loop reads CSARDGTSLNEQFF. DNA of the CDR3: TGCAGTGCTAGAGATGGGACTAGCCTAAATGAGCAGTTCTTC.

In its sample, this clonotype was seen a few times. The chain recombines TRBV20-1 with TRBJ2-3; D possibly corresponds to TRBD2 (6 bases). This CDR3 has 16 residues. Trimming removed 2 bases from V and 4 bases from J, with 19 bases in between. Germline-derived CDR1 and CDR2 are DFQATT and SNEGSKA (reference sequence). The CDR3 DNA is TGCAGTGCTAGATCACGCCTAGCGAGGGTCTCAGATACGCAGTATTTT. Translation: CSARSRLARVSDTQYF.

The CDR3 reads CSVPNPPDTQYF. CDR3 DNA: TGCAGCGTCCCAAACCCACCAGATACGCAGTATTTT. The chain employs TRBV29-1 and TRBJ2-3; D unclear. The V gene's germline CDR1 is SQVTM and CDR2 ANQGSEA. Trimming cost V 6 bases and J 4 bases, with 11 bases left between them. CDR3 length equals 12 residues.

This clonotype was found many times. The chain joins TRBV12-3 or TRBV12-4 to TRBJ1-3; 9 bases agree with TRBD1. The CDR3 is 14 residues long. V was clipped by 5 bases and J by 5 bases; unmatched bases: 4. CDR3 protein: CASSLDRGRNTIYF. CDR3 coding DNA: TGTGCCAGCAGTCTGGACAGGGGAAGAAACACCATATATTTT.

The CDR3 DNA sequence: TGTGCCAGCAGCTTAGGTGGACGGCGGGGGGACGAGCAGTACTTC. As protein: CASSLGGRRGDEQYF. The gene calls are TRBV11-2 and TRBJ2-7, with 8 positions matching TRBD2. With V trimmed by 1 base and J by 5 bases, 7 bases remained unmatched. Looked up from germline, CDR1 is SGHAT and CDR2 is FQNNGV. The CDR3 spans 15 residues.